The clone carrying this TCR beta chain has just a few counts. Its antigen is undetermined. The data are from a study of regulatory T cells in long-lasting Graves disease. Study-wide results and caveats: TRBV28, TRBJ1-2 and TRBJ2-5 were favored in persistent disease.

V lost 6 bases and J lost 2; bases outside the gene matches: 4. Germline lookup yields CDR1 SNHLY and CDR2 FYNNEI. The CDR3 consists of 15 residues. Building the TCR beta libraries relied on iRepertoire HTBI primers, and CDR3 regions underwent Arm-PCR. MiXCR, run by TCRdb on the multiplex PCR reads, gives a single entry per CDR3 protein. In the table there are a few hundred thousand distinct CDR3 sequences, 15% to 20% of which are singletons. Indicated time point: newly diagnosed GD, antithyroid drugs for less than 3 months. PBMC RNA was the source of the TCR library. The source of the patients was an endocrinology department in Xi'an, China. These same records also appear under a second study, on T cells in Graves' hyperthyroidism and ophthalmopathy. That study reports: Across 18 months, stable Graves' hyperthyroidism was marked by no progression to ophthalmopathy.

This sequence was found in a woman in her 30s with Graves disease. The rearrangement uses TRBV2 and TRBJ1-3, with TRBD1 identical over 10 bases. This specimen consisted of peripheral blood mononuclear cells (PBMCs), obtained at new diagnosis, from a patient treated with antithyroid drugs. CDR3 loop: CASRGTGVTGNTIYF. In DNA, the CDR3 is TGTGCCAGCAGGGGGACAGGGGTAACTGGAAACACCATATATTTT.